Included here is one TCR beta chain sequence, with context. The antigen remains unidentified. This entry comes from a study of lymphopenia after photon versus proton radiotherapy. Overall study findings and caveats: Under photons, naive T cells and diversity fell while effector/memory populations rose. In patients who died, overall survival fell as post-nadir TCR diversity dropped more. Only patients who died were analyzed for survival; proton advantage is unproven. After the lymphocyte nadir, photon-treated repertoires showed oligoclonal expansion, especially of CD8+ Temra cells.

The germline V gene encodes CDR1 MDHEN and CDR2 SYDVKM. The CDR3 runs to 11 residues. V lost 9 bases to trimming and J lost 6 bases; unmatched junction nucleotides: 2. Some clones are missing from TCRdb's copy, which holds only in-frame ones; the method was immunoSEQ multiplex PCR. The table records 35,000 to 50,000 clones, roughly four fifths of them present only once. This TCR was recovered from a woman between 65 and 79 years old with pancreatic cancer. V is TRBV28 and J is TRBJ2-4; TRBD2 matches at 7 bases. Sequencing used peripheral blood, obtained from a patient treated with proton-based radiotherapy. The DNA of the CDR3 is TGTGCCAGTACGGGAGGAAACATTCAGTACTTC. Protein: CASTGGNIQYF.